What follows are 17 T cell receptor beta chains derived from one specimen sequenced in a study of tissue T cells after allogeneic stem cell transplantation. The protocol was immunoSEQ multiplex PCR, while the TCRdb copy is restricted to in-frame clones and leaves out a portion. This table has approximately 530 clones, approximately 51% appearing once. The time point denotes: mouse harvest day 14 after allogeneic transplant. Tail vein injection delivered 10^7 T-cell-depleted bone marrow cells and 10^6 splenic CD5+ T cells. The sample comprised blood. The receptors originated from a female BALB/c mouse given C57BL/6 T cells with graft-versus-host disease after an allogeneic hematopoietic cell transplant.

Regarding this clone: Gene and germline names: mouse. The observed sequence ends 1 residue before the CDR3 terminus, with the missing tail filled in from the germline J gene. The rearrangement links TRBV14 to TRBJ2-1; 8 nucleotides align to TRBD1. Germline trimming cut 5 bases from V and 4 bases from J; bases unmatched to any gene: 2. Germline V CDR1 and CDR2: SGHDT, FRDEAV. The CDR3 is 13 residues long. CDR3: CASRDRGYAEQFF. The sequenced CDR3 bases are TGTGCCAGCAGAGACAGGGGTTATGCTGAGCAGTTC.

As regards this clone: Genes and germline are mouse. The CDR3 sequence: CASSDDEDTQYF. The part of the CDR3 DNA that was read is TGTGCCAGCAGTGATGACGAAGACACCCAGTAC. J is TRBJ2-5 and V is TRBV13-3; D unclear. The read falls 1 residue short of the CDR3 end, and the missing part is taken from the germline J gene. CDR3 length equals 12 residues. CDR1 is NNHDY, CDR2 SYVADS, per germline. The germline V and J ends were trimmed by 0 bases and 4 bases, with 3 bases remaining between them.

Regarding this clone: Genes here carry mouse names. The read falls 1 residue short of the CDR3 end, and the missing part is taken from the germline J gene. V gene TRBV12-1 combines with J gene TRBJ1-1; unclear D gene. This CDR3 contains 12 residues. The V gene lost 2 bases and the J gene lost 0 bases, with 3 bases spanning the gap. The germline V gene encodes CDR1 SGHSN and CDR2 HYEKVE. CDR3 protein: CASSRQNTEVFF. CDR3 DNA, as far as it was read: TGTGCCAGCTCTCGACAGAACACAGAAGTCTTC.

This clone showed up just a few times. All gene names here are mouse names. The CDR3 goes on 1 residue after the read ends, and that part is filled in from the germline J gene. The chain has TRBV29 and TRBJ2-1, with D possibly matching TRBD1 (6 bases). The germline V gene encodes CDR1 MSHET and CDR2 SYDVDS. This CDR3 has 14 amino acids. V gave up 1 base and J gave up 7 bases, with 11 bases separating them. This CDR3 is CASSLWQGRAEQFF. The part of the CDR3 DNA that was read is TGTGCTAGCAGTTTATGGCAGGGGCGGGCTGAGCAGTTC.

Comment on this clone: The genes are named according to mouse. With the read ending 1 residue before the CDR3 end, the germline J gene is used to fill in that end. J is TRBJ2-5 and V is TRBV31; 7 positions agree with TRBD1. With V trimmed by 5 bases and J by 2 bases, 1 base remained unmatched. Germline CDR1 GKSSPN, CDR2 SITVG. The CDR3 loop spans 12 amino acids. The DNA read from the CDR3 is TGTGCCTGGTGGGACAGCCAAGACACCCAGTAC. As protein: CAWWDSQDTQY. The entire CDR3 protein reads CAWWDSQDTQYF.

With regard to this clone: Genes and germline come from the mouse. The read comes to an end 1 residue before the CDR3 does, leaving the germline J gene to fill in the end. The chain is built from TRBV14 and TRBJ2-7; 12 bases are a match to TRBD2. Germline trimming cut 5 bases from V and 2 bases from J; bases unmatched to any gene: 5. There are 15 residues in the CDR3. CDR1 is SGHDT and CDR2 is FRDEAV in the germline V gene. The CDR3 here is CASSRDWGAPYEQYF. The sequenced part of the CDR3 DNA is TGTGCCAGCAGCCGGGACTGGGGGGCTCCCTATGAACAGTAC.

Concerning this clone itself: Gene names follow the mouse nomenclature. CDR3 loop: CASSLKGAGTEVFF. Partial CDR3 DNA: TGTGCCAGCAGCTTAAAGGGGGCGGGCACAGAAGTCTTC. The rearrangement joins TRBV3 to TRBJ1-1; 7 nucleotides align to TRBD1. Read data end 1 residue before the CDR3 end; the end is taken from the germline J gene. Trimming took 2 bases from V and 4 from J; bases not matched to a gene: 4. CDR3 size: 14 residues. Germline V lookup: CDR1 SNHLY, CDR2 FYNGKV (reference sequence).

Notes on this clone: Gene names and germline refer to mouse. Incomplete CDR3 DNA: TGTGCCAGCAGTATCGGGGTGAGCTATGCTGAGCAGTTC. Protein: CASSIGVSYAEQF. The entire CDR3 protein reads CASSIGVSYAEQFF. This chain uses TRBV19 with TRBJ2-1; D not resolved. The read stops 1 residue short of the end of the CDR3; the missing end is completed from the germline J gene. Germline-derived CDR1 and CDR2 are FNHDT and SITEND (reference sequence). This CDR3 spans 14 amino acids. The germline V and J ends were trimmed by 2 bases and 3 bases, with 9 bases remaining between them.

Points on this clone: Gene names are mouse gene names. CDR3 DNA, as far as it was read: TGCACCTGCAGTGTGGGACAGGGAAACACAGAAGTCTTC. Translating it yields CTCSVGQGNTEVF. In full, the CDR3 is CTCSVGQGNTEVFF. The chain recombines TRBV1 with TRBJ1-1, with 9 bases fitting TRBD1. The sequence runs out 1 residue before the end of the CDR3; the remainder is reconstructed from the germline J gene. This CDR3 is built from 14 residues. The V gene end was trimmed by 4 bases and the J gene end by 1 base; junction bases not matched to a gene: 1. Germline V CDR1 and CDR2: NSQYPW, LRSPGD (reference sequence). Full variable domain (outside the CDR3, taken from reference TRBV1 and TRBJ1-1): VTLLEQNPRWRLVPRGQAVNLRCILKNSQYPWMSWYQQDLQKQLQWLFTLRSPGDKEVKSLPGADYLATRVTDTELRLQVANMSQGRTLYCTCSVGQGNTEVFFGKGTRLTVV.

Remarks on this clone: The germline and genes are mouse ones. The missing CDR3 end, 1 residue past where the read stops, is filled in from the germline J gene. The gene calls are TRBV12-1 and TRBJ2-1, with 8 bases aligning to TRBD2. The CDR3 loop spans 14 amino acids. Germline trimming cut 0 bases from V and 6 bases from J; bases unmatched to any gene: 3. Germline CDR1 and CDR2: SGHSN and HYEKVE. The CDR3 DNA, read in part, is TGTGCCAGCTCTCTCGTGACTGGGGTTGCTGAGCAGTTC. Protein product: CASSLVTGVAEQF. Given in full, the CDR3 is CASSLVTGVAEQFF.

This clone ranks as large. Mouse names are used for the genes. The sequenced fragment ends 1 residue before the CDR3 boundary, so the rest is inferred from the germline J gene. The chain has TRBV3 and TRBJ2-7, with 9 bases lining up with TRBD2. V gave up 0 bases and J gave up 7 bases; unmatched junction bases: 4. The CDR3 totals 14 residues. CDR1 SNHLY and CDR2 FYNGKV come from the germline V gene (reference sequence). The sequenced CDR3 bases are TGTGCCAGCAGCTTAGCTGGGGGGGCGCGAGAACAGTAC. Translated: CASSLAGGAREQY. The whole CDR3 is CASSLAGGAREQYF.

This clone has just a few counts. All gene names here are mouse names. The read terminates 1 residue before the CDR3 end, so the remaining end is supplied by the germline J gene. The rearrangement uses TRBV12-2 and TRBJ2-2; the match to TRBD2 covers 10 bases. Germline V gene lookup returns CDR1 SGHLS and CDR2 HYDKME. CDR3 size: 15 residues. The V and J ends lost 6 bases and 1 base, in that order; junction bases with no gene match: 4. This CDR3 reads CASLTGGGNTGQLYF. The sequenced part of the CDR3 DNA is TGTGCCAGCCTCACTGGGGGGGGAAACACCGGGCAGCTCTAC.

To note about this clone: Genes here carry mouse names. The read stops 1 residue short of the end of the CDR3; the missing end is completed from the germline J gene. This chain links TRBV16 with TRBJ2-2, with D possibly matching TRBD2 (7 bases). Trimming removed 3 bases from V and 0 bases from J, with 8 bases in between. There are 15 residues in the CDR3. Germline lookup yields CDR1 SGHSA and CDR2 FRNQAP. The CDR3: CASSLGGANTGQLYF. The sequenced CDR3 bases are TGTGCAAGCAGCTTGGGGGGCGCAAACACCGGGCAGCTCTAC.

This clone appeared a few times. Genes and germline come from the mouse. The read ends 1 residue shy of where the CDR3 ends; the end is completed using the germline J gene. The J gene is TRBJ2-7, the V gene TRBV14, with TRBD2 identical over 11 bases. This CDR3 has 13 residues. V lost 4 bases, J lost 3 bases, and 0 bases stayed unmatched. Germline V CDR1 and CDR2: SGHDT, FRDEAV. The CDR3 bases that were read are TGTGCCAGCAGTGGACTGGGGGGCTATGAACAGTAC. Protein product: CASSGLGGYEQY. The entire CDR3 is CASSGLGGYEQYF. The complete variable domain, with remaining parts taken from reference TRBV14 and TRBJ2-7, reads EAGVTQSPRYAVLQEGQAVSFWCDPISGHDTLYWYQQPRDQGPQLLVYFRDEAVIDNSQLPSDRFSAVRPKGTNSTLKIQSAKQGDTATYLCASSGLGGYEQYFGPGTRLTVL.

In this sample, this clone is hyperexpanded (1% or more). All gene names here are mouse names. The sequence runs out 1 residue before the end of the CDR3; the remainder is reconstructed from the germline J gene. The chain uses TRBV16 and TRBJ2-7, with D perhaps TRBD1 (5 bases). V was cut by 4 bases and J by 4 bases, with 11 bases left in between. The CDR3 is 13 residues long. Germline V gene data show CDR1 as SGHSA and CDR2 as FRNQAP. CDR3: CASSSRQTYEQYF. The sequenced part of the CDR3 DNA is TGTGCAAGCAGCTCCCGACAGACATATGAACAGTAC. Full variable domain (missing parts from reference TRBV16 and TRBJ2-7): NAGVIQTPRHKVTGKGQEATLWCEPISGHSAVFWYRQTIVQGLEFLTYFRNQAPIDDSGMPKERFSAQMPNQSHSTLKIQSTQPQDSAVYLCASSSRQTYEQYFGPGTRLTVL.

Only one count was recorded for this clone. Gene names refer to mouse genes. The CDR3 goes on 1 residue after the read ends, and that part is filled in from the germline J gene. V is TRBV16 and J is TRBJ2-4; 8 bases map to TRBD1. The CDR3 covers 15 residues. J was trimmed by 1 base and V by 4 bases; bases with no gene match: 4. CDR1 SGHSA and CDR2 FRNQAP come from the germline V gene. This CDR3 is CASSSWGQGQNTLYF. The covered CDR3 bases are TGTGCAAGCAGCTCATGGGGACAGGGTCAAAACACCTTGTAC.

In this sample, this clone turned up a few times. Mouse germline and gene names are used. The read ends 1 residue shy of where the CDR3 ends; the end is completed using the germline J gene. The J gene is TRBJ2-1, the V gene TRBV1, with 7 bases lining up with TRBD2. V lost 1 base and J lost 1; bases outside the gene matches: 4. The V gene's germline CDR1 is NSQYPW and CDR2 LRSPGD (reference sequence). There are 16 residues in the CDR3. The covered CDR3 bases are TGCACCTGCAGTGCAGTCGGGGGGGGGAACTATGCTGAGCAGTTC. Its protein is CTCSAVGGGNYAEQF. The full CDR3 reads CTCSAVGGGNYAEQFF.